The TCR beta chain under discussion was sequenced for a study of shared clonotypes between healthy human individuals. Overall study findings and caveats: When compared with the clonotypes that were shared by all four sorted-subset donors, the non-shared clonotypes turned out to have lower generation probabilities.

With 7 bases clipped from V and 1 base from J, the junction kept 2 bases outside the gene matches. The CDR3 length is 12 residues. CDR1 SGHRS and CDR2 YFSETQ come from the germline V gene. About this clone: The antigen remains unidentified.

The authors split each subset's genomic DNA evenly across several immunoSEQ plates. Profiling relied on immunoSEQ multiplex PCR, and the TCRdb table lists in-frame clones only, not all of them. The table lists about 380,000 clones, around 96% of them singletons, with around 0.29% in the top ten. This chain links TRBV5-1 with TRBJ2-7, with 7 bases aligning to TRBD1. Sequenced material: memory CD8+ T cells sorted from blood. Subset: CD45RO+ cells pooled with CCR7-negative TemRA cells. This TCR derives from a man aged 25 to 40 in good health. The CDR3 nucleotides read TGCGCCAGCGGGGACAGTTCCTACGAGCAGTACTTC. Its translation: CASGDSSYEQYF.